This TCR beta chain derives from a study of T cells in Graves' hyperthyroidism and ophthalmopathy. RNA transcripts yielded amplified TCR beta CDR3 regions. The HTBI primer set was used in a first-round RT-PCR of the TCR CDR3. TCRdb re-analysed the multiplex PCR reads in MiXCR, keeping a single row per CDR3 protein. The top ten clones hold 2.5% to 4% of a sample with under 600,000 distinct CDR3 sequences, 15% to 20% of them seen once. V lost 8 bases and J 2 bases, leaving 12 bases between the germline ends. The length of the CDR3 is 13 residues. CDR1 LGHDT and CDR2 YNNKEL come from the germline V gene (reference sequence). This clonotype has a handful of counts. Pregnant or lactating patients were excluded, as were those with uncontrolled infection or other autoimmune disease. Cells are PBMCs isolated from around 9.4 ml of fresh blood.

Sequenced input: blood. The gene calls are TRBV3-1 and TRBJ2-5; D call uncertain. The source of this sequence is a woman aged 35 to 49 with Graves' ophthalmopathy. The CDR3 bases are TGTGCCAGCGAGTCTGGTCTACAAGAGACCCAGTACTTC. Protein: CASESGLQETQYF.